This T cell receptor (beta chain) originates from a study of cytomegalovirus exposure and HLA in healthy donors. The PCR made use of 60 Vbeta and 13 Jbeta primers. Here immunoSEQ multiplex PCR was the method, and the copy in TCRdb shows in-frame clones only, minus some. The sample carries 90,000 to 120,000 clones, around 62% recorded once. The germline V gene has CDR1 SGHRS and CDR2 YFSETQ. The CDR3 extends over 15 amino acids. Trimming stripped 4 bases from V and 3 bases from J, with 16 bases between. The count of this clone is one. The chain employs TRBV5-1 and TRBJ2-5, with D perhaps TRBD1 (6 bases). Sequenced input: PBMCs. The receptor was isolated from a man younger than 40 in good health and CMV-seropositive. CDR3 DNA sequence: TGCGCCAGCAGCGCAGGTCCCTACAGGGAAGAGACCCAGTACTTC. Translating gives CASSAGPYREETQYF.